The clone carrying this TCR beta chain appeared a few times. What it binds is not known. This entry belongs to a study of vaccination and CD4 T cells after COVID-19. Whole-study context: The post-COVID sampling time was a median around 91 days after diagnosis, ranging from 35 to 161.

Study outcomes and limitations: Median numbers of SARS-CoV-2-reactive clonotypes increased from roughly 21 to 40 (not a significant change).

Treatment here: 10-day PBMC culture with coronavirus spike peptide pools or control peptides (ViraFEST assay). The germline V and J ends were trimmed by 7 bases and 5 bases, with 20 bases remaining between them. Germline V lookup: CDR1 DFQATT, CDR2 SNEGSKA (reference sequence). The CDR3 runs to 14 residues. Researchers used the Oncomine TCR Beta short-read assay to sequence DNA from cultured CD4+ T cells. The source of extracted genomic DNA was cultured CD4+ T cells. TCRdb called the PCR reads again in MiXCR, with one record for every CDR3 protein. The top ten clones hold around 27% of a sample with nearly 5,500 distinct CDR3 sequences, 35% to 60% of them seen once.

The gene calls are TRBV20-1 and TRBJ2-5; TRBD2 might be the D (7 bases). The receptor was derived from a human donor who had recovered from COVID-19. Sequencing was done on a sample of CD4+ T cells from blood, cultured in vitro. DNA of the CDR3: TGCAGTGGAACAGGGAGGGGGATGGTGGAGACCCAGTACTTC. Its translation is CSGTGRGMVETQYF.